This T cell receptor (beta chain) was sequenced in a study of blood T cell repertoires in COVID-19. This clone was detected once. Participants' reported clinical history set cohort assignment. Produced via immunoSEQ multiplex PCR; TCRdb's table is partial and in-frame only. The sample includes roughly 280,000 clones, around 89% of them seen just once. The germline V gene has CDR1 ENHRY and CDR2 SYGVKD. This CDR3 comprises 16 residues. V was pared by 6 bases and J by 2 bases, with 12 bases of the junction left unmatched. The rearrangement joins TRBV10-3 to TRBJ2-7; 8 bases fit TRBD1. Sequenced: PBMCs or T cells enriched from blood (not recorded which). The receptor was isolated from a woman younger than 35 who had recovered from COVID-19. The DNA of the CDR3 is TGTGCCATCAGGGACGATGACAGGGGTCTCGCCTACGAGCAGTACTTC. Translating it yields CAIRDDDRGLAYEQYF.